This T cell receptor beta chain comes out of a study of shared clonotypes between healthy human individuals. The method was immunoSEQ multiplex PCR; TCRdb's version includes in-frame clones alone and lacks a portion of them. There are 2 million to 2.5 million clones in the sample; 85% to 95% occur only once, and roughly 0.13% lies in the top ten. Only a few counts were recorded for this clone. CDR3 size: 16 residues. The germline V gene has CDR1 SGHDT and CDR2 YYEEEE. V lost 4 bases, J lost 1 base, and 11 bases stayed unmatched. The V gene is TRBV5-6, the J gene TRBJ2-7, with 7 bases aligning to TRBD2. This TCR was recovered from a man between 18 and 29 years old in good health. The sequencing sample was made of naive CD4+ T cells sorted from blood. The sample's subset: CD45RA+ positively selected. In DNA, the CDR3 is TGTGCCAGCAGCGGGGAGGGGTTAGTAGGGTCCTACGAGCAGTACTTC. Its protein is CASSGEGLVGSYEQYF.